The table lists the clone carrying this T cell receptor beta chain with a few counts. The antigen remains unidentified. The whole isolated RNA underwent reverse transcription, so sequencing captured expressed TCRB transcripts. The average read count of naive, central memory and regulatory T cell samples was approximately 3.5 million. Sequencing was performed with immunoSEQ multiplex PCR; in TCRdb, only in-frame clones are kept and a portion is missing. The table has around 130,000 clones, approximately 10% seen once. These data belong to a study of beta chain features in type 1 diabetes. General observations from the study: Patients with type 1 diabetes showed fewer VDJ junction insertions and more deletions. Sampled from patients, naive, central memory and Treg TCRB repertoires appeared more similar than those sampled from healthy donors. PCR may have favored shorter templates equally in patients and controls. Type 1 diabetes patients had moderately but significantly shorter TCRB CDR3s in all four CD4+ subsets.

The CDR3 loop spans 15 amino acids. V was trimmed by 6 bases and J by 2 bases, leaving 16 bases between them. The germline V gene has CDR1 MDHEN and CDR2 SYDVKM. Sequencing was performed on central memory CD4+ T cells from blood. This TCR derives from a man under 40 with type 1 diabetes. The genes are TRBV28 and TRBJ1-2, with D perhaps TRBD1 (6 bases). In DNA form, the CDR3 reads TGTGCCAGCAGGAGGACAGATCGATTAAACTATGGCTACACCTTC. It specifies CASRRTDRLNYGYTF.